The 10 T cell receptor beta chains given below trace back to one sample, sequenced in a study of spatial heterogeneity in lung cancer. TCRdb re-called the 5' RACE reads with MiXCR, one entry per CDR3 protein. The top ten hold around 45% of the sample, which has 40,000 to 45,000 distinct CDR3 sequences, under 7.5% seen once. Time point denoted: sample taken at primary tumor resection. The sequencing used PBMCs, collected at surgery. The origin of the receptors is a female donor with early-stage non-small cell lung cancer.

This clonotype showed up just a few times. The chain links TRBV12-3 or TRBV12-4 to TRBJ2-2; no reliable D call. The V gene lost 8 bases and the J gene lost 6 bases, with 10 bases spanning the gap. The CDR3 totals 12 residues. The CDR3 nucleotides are TGTGCCAGCGGCCCCGGGTCCGGGGAGCTGTTTTTT. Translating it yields CASGPGSGELFF.

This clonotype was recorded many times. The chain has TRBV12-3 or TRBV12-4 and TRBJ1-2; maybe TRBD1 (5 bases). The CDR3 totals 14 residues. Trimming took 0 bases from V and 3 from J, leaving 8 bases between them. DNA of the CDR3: TGTGCCAGCAGTTTAGCGCAGGGTCACTATGGCTACACCTTC. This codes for CASSLAQGHYGYTF.

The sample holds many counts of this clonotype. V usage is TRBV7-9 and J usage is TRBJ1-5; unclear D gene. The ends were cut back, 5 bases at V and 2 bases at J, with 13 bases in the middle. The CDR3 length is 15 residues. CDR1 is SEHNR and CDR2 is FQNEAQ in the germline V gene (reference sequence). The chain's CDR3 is CASSQPSAGNQPQHF. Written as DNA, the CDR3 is TGTGCCAGCAGCCAGCCTTCAGCAGGCAATCAGCCCCAGCATTTT.

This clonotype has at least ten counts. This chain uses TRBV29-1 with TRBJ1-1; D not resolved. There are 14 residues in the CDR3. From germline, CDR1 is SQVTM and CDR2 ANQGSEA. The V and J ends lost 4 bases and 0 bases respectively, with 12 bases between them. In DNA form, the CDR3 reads TGCAGCGTTGCCGTTGCCGGGATGAACACTGAAGCTTTCTTT. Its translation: CSVAVAGMNTEAFF.

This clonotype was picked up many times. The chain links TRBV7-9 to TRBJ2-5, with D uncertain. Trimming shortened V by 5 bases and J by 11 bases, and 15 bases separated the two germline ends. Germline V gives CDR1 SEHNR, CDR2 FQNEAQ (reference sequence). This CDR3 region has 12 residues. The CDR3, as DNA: TGTGCCAGCAGCCAAGGGCTGATTCGACAGTACTTC. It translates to CASSQGLIRQYF.

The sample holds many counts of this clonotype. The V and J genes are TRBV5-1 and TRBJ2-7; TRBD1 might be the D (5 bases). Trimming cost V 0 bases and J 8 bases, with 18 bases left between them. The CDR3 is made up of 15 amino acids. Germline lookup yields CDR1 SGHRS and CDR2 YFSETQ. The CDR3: CASSLAAAAPGKQYF. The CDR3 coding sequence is TGCGCCAGCAGCTTGGCCGCGGCAGCCCCAGGGAAGCAGTACTTC.

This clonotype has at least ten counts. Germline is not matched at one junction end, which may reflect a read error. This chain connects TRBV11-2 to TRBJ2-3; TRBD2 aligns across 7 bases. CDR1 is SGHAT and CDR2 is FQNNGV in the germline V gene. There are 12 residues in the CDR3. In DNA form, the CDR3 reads TGTGCCAGCAGCTTAGCACTTTTAGGGAGGGATTTT. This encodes CASSLALLGRDF.

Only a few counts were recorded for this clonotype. The CDR3 loop is CATRGGETQYF. The CDR3 DNA sequence: TGTGCCACCCGGGGGGGCGAGACCCAGTACTTC. The chain links TRBV12-3 or TRBV12-4 to TRBJ2-5, with TRBD2 matching 8 bases. The J segment lost 5 bases and the V segment lost 10 bases, leaving 3 bases of the junction unmatched. The length of the CDR3 is 11 residues.

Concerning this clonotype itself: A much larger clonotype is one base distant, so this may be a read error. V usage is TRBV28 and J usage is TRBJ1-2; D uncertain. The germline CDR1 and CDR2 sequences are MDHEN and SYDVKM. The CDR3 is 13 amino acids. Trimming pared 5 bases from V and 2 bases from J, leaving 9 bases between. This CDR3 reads CASSHALNYGYTF. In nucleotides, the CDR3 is TGTGCCAGCAGTCACGCGTTAAACTATGGCTACACCTTC.

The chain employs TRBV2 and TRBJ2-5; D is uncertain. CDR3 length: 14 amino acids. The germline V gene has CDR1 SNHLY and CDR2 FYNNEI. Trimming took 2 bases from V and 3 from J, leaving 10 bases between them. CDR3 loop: CASSENRPEETQYF. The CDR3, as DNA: TGTGCCAGCAGTGAAAATCGGCCTGAAGAGACCCAGTACTTC.